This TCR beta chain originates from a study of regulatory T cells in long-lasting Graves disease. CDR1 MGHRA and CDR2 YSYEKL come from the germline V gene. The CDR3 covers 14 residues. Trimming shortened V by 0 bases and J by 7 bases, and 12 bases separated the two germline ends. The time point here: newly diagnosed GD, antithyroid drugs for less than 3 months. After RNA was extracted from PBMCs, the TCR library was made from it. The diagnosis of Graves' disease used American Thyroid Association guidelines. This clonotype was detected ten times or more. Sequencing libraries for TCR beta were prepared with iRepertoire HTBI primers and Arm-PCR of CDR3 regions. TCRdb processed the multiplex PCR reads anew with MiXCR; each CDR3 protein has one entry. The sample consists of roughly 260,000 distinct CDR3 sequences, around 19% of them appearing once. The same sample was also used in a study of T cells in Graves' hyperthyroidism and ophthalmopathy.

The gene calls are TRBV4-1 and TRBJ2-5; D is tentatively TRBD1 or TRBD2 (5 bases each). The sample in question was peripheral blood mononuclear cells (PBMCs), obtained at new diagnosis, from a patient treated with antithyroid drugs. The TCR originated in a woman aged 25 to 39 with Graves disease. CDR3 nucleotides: TGCGCCAGCAGCCAAGATGGGGGACGGGGGACCCAGTACTTC. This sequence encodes CASSQDGGRGTQYF.